A selection of T cell receptor beta chains follows, all from one sample in a study of T cell responses to AZD1222 COVID-19 vaccine. Repertoires were generated with immunoSEQ multiplex PCR, while TCRdb's copy carries only in-frame clones and drops some. The sample carries some 150,000 clones, 75% to 95% recorded once. Sample: peripheral blood, taken on day 0 of MenACWY control vaccination. These receptors came from an adult in good health. The CDR3 runs from the conserved cysteine through the conserved F or W. D genes are given only for firm matches. Size tells how often a clone was seen (once, few, many) or the class of an expanded clone, and some rows leave it out.

cdr3_nt cdr3_aa clone_size d_call j_call v_call
TGTGCCAGCAGTTTTCAGGACAGGGGTAATTCACCCCTCCACTTT CASSFQDRGNSPLHF NA TRBD1 TRBJ1-6 TRBV27
TGTGCCAGCAGCTTAACGGGTGACAGTTATGGCTACACCTTC CASSLTGDSYGYTF NA NA TRBJ1-2 TRBV7-3
TGTGCCAGCATCCGATCACAGGGTAACCCCTACAATGAGCAGTTCTTC CASIRSQGNPYNEQFF NA NA TRBJ2-1 TRBV2
TGTGCCAGCAGCCCGACTAGCTCCTACTACAATGAGCAGTTCTTC CASSPTSSYYNEQFF NA TRBD2 TRBJ2-1 TRBV6-4
TGTGCCAGCACCGCCCCCGACAGGGCCGCTACTAGCGGGAGATACAATGAGCAGTTCTTC CASTAPDRAATSGRYNEQFF NA TRBD2 TRBJ2-1 TRBV7-9
TGTGCCAGTAGTCTAACAGGGAACACTGAAGCTTTCTTT CASSLTGNTEAFF NA NA TRBJ1-1 TRBV19
TGTGCCAGCAGTCCCTGGGACAGGAAGAAGGGGGAGCTGTTTTTT CASSPWDRKKGELFF NA TRBD1 TRBJ2-2 TRBV28
TGTGCCAGCAGTCGACGACTTGGACTAGCGGGTAGGGAGCAGTACTTC CASSRRLGLAGREQYF NA TRBD2 TRBJ2-7 TRBV28
TGTGCCAGTAGTAAACGGACAGGGGAAGTTGAAGCTTTCTTT CASSKRTGEVEAFF NA TRBD1 TRBJ1-1 TRBV19
TGTGCCACCAGTGATTTTCAGGGGCGAGGCTACACCTTC CATSDFQGRGYTF NA NA TRBJ1-2 TRBV24-1
TGTGCCGCTGAGGGGACCTACGAGCAGTACTTC CAAEGTYEQYF NA NA TRBJ2-7 TRBV28
TGTGCCAGCAGTGAGTCCGGGATCTATGGCTACACCTTC CASSESGIYGYTF few NA TRBJ1-2 TRBV6-1
TGTGCCAGCGGGCCGATAAATCAGCCCCAGCATTTT CASGPINQPQHF NA NA TRBJ1-5 TRBV9
TGCGCCAGCAGCTTAGGACAGGGGGCTCCTAATTCACCCCTCCACTTT CASSLGQGAPNSPLHF NA TRBD1 TRBJ1-6 TRBV5-1
TGTGCCAGCAGTGGACGGGACAATCAGCCCCAGCATTTT CASSGRDNQPQHF NA NA TRBJ1-5 TRBV2
TGTGCCAGCAGCTCTTCCCTTTGGACAGGGACAGGTCAGCCCCAGCATTTT CASSSSLWTGTGQPQHF NA TRBD1 TRBJ1-5 TRBV5-6
TGTGCCAGTAGTAGGGACAGGAACACTGAAGCTTTCTTT CASSRDRNTEAFF NA TRBD1 TRBJ1-1 TRBV19
TGTGCCAGCAGTCTAGGGGGACAGGTTTACGAGCAGTACTTC CASSLGGQVYEQYF NA TRBD1 TRBJ2-7 TRBV5-4
TGTGCCAGCAGTGATCCTTACTTCCGGGACGCCACAAATAGCAATCAGCCCCAGCATTTT CASSDPYFRDATNSNQPQHF NA NA TRBJ1-5 TRBV2
TGTGCCAGCAGTGAATATTCCGTCACGACCCAGTACTTC CASSEYSVTTQYF NA NA TRBJ2-5 TRBV25-1
TGTGCCAGCAGCTTGACAATGGGCAGGGAAGGCTACACCTTC CASSLTMGREGYTF NA NA TRBJ1-2 TRBV5-6
TGCAGCGTTGGACGGGGGCGGACTGAAGCTTTCTTT CSVGRGRTEAFF NA NA TRBJ1-1 TRBV29-1
TGTGCCAGCAGCTTGGCCGGGGGTCCGTCCAACTCACCCCTCCACTTT CASSLAGGPSNSPLHF NA NA TRBJ1-6 TRBV5-5
TGTGCCATCAGTGGGGGACAGGGGGCTTGGGACACTGAAGCTTTCTTT CAISGGQGAWDTEAFF NA TRBD1 TRBJ1-1 TRBV10-3
TGTGCCAGCAGCCAGGGGGACAGGGCCGGCTCCTACGAGCAGTACTTC CASSQGDRAGSYEQYF NA TRBD1 TRBJ2-7 TRBV4-2
TGTGCCAGCAGCCAAGTCGGGTTTCAGCAGTTCTTC CASSQVGFQQFF NA NA TRBJ2-1 TRBV14
TGTGCCAGCAGCTCCCTCGGAACTAATGAAAAACTGTTTTTT CASSSLGTNEKLFF NA NA TRBJ1-4 TRBV7-6
TGTGCCAGCAGCCTGGTGGGGCCTGGGGCCAACGTCCTGACTTTC CASSLVGPGANVLTF NA NA TRBJ2-6 TRBV7-3
TGTGCCAGTCAATCGGGATCCCCCCACAATCAGCCCCAGCATTTT CASQSGSPHNQPQHF NA NA TRBJ1-5 TRBV19
TGTGCCAGCAGCTCGGTGAACAGGGGTGGGGACTATGGCTACACCTTC CASSSVNRGGDYGYTF NA TRBD1 TRBJ1-2 TRBV5-4
TGTGCCAGCAGCGGGACAGGGGATAATTCACCCCTCCACTTT CASSGTGDNSPLHF NA TRBD1 TRBJ1-6 TRBV9
TGCGCCAGCAGCTTGGCTGGGACAGGGCCCCAAGAGACCCAGTACTTC CASSLAGTGPQETQYF NA TRBD1 TRBJ2-5 TRBV5-1
TGTGCCAGCAGCCTTCAGGGATATAGCAATCAGCCCCAGCATTTT CASSLQGYSNQPQHF NA NA TRBJ1-5 TRBV5-4
TGTGCCTGGAGTGCGGACAGGTACGAGCAGTACTTC CAWSADRYEQYF NA TRBD1 TRBJ2-7 TRBV30
TGCGCCAGCAGCCAAGATCGGGGAAGCTATGGCTACACCTTC CASSQDRGSYGYTF NA NA TRBJ1-2 TRBV4-1
TGTGCCTGGAGTTATGGAGGGGCTAAGAGGTATGGCTACACCTTC CAWSYGGAKRYGYTF NA NA TRBJ1-2 TRBV30
TGTGCCAGCAGCTCGACAGTCAAAGGCTACGAGCAGTACTTC CASSSTVKGYEQYF NA NA TRBJ2-7 TRBV7-9
TGTGCCAGCAGTTTAGGTCGGGAGCTGTTTTTT CASSLGRELFF once NA TRBJ2-2 TRBV12-3/TRBV12-4
TGTGCCAGCAGTAGGGGGGGGCGGGAGACCCAGTACTTC CASSRGGRETQYF NA NA TRBJ2-5 TRBV12-3/TRBV12-4
TGTGCCAGCAGCTTAAAACAGGGGGCGAAGGATTATGGCTACACCTTC CASSLKQGAKDYGYTF NA TRBD1 TRBJ1-2 TRBV5-4
TGCGCCAGCAGTGTCAACAGGGGAAGCACTGAAGCTTTCTTT CASSVNRGSTEAFF NA TRBD1 TRBJ1-1 TRBV10-1
TGTGCCAGCTCACCACAGGGGGCTCGACTTTCACCCCTCCACTTT CASSPQGARLSPLHF NA TRBD1 TRBJ1-6 TRBV18
TGTGCCAGCAGCTTAGGCCCACTCGTTAGCAATCAGCCCCAGCATTTT CASSLGPLVSNQPQHF NA NA TRBJ1-5 TRBV13
TGTGCCAGCAGCCAAGTGGGGAGCAATCAGCCCCAGCATTTT CASSQVGSNQPQHF NA NA TRBJ1-5 TRBV3-1/TRBV3-2
TGTGCCAGTAGGTCAGGGACCCTGAACTATGGCTACACCTTC CASRSGTLNYGYTF NA NA TRBJ1-2 TRBV19